These 12 T cell receptor beta chains originate from one sample sequenced in a study of CD8+ T cells in alopecia areata. Treatment meaning: oral pan-JAK inhibitor, 5-10 mg twice daily. Sequencing relied on a cDNA template that was reverse transcribed from extracted RNA. Using immunoSEQ multiplex PCR, the repertoire was profiled, and TCRdb retains in-frame clones only, with some absent. Found here are more than 95,000 clones, roughly 50% of them singletons; the top ten hold about 31%. The sequencing used CD8+ T cells sorted from blood, collected at week 4, from a patient treated with tofacitinib. The receptors shown here come from a human donor with alopecia areata.

The chain carries TRBV30 and TRBJ1-6, with a possible D match to TRBD1 (5 bases). This CDR3 is built from 14 residues. Deletions cut 0 bases from V and 9 bases from J, with 12 bases between. The germline V gene encodes CDR1 GTSNPN and CDR2 SVGIG (reference sequence). The CDR3 here is CAWSVGAGSSPLHF. The CDR3 coding sequence is TGTGCCTGGAGTGTCGGGGCAGGATCTTCACCCCTCCACTTT.

The genes are TRBV15 and TRBJ2-5; TRBD1 matches at 8 bases. The V and J ends lost 3 bases and 5 bases, in that order; junction bases with no gene match: 11. The CDR3 consists of 16 residues. Germline V gives CDR1 LNHNV, CDR2 YYDKDF (reference sequence). The CDR3 region is CATSRLKNRDRETQYF. In DNA form, the CDR3 reads TGTGCCACCAGCAGGCTTAAAAACCGGGACAGGGAGACCCAGTACTTC.

In this sample, this clone turned up a few times. The J gene is TRBJ1-1, the V gene TRBV7-9; TRBD1 might be the D (6 bases). The CDR3 has 16 residues. The V gene's germline CDR1 is SEHNR and CDR2 FQNEAQ (reference sequence). Trimming took off 3 bases at V and 3 bases at J, with 17 bases between the two ends. The CDR3 is CASSFLGPRGDTEAFF. CDR3 in DNA: TGTGCCAGCAGCTTTCTCGGACCGAGGGGGGACACTGAAGCTTTCTTT.

This clone was detected only once. The V call is TRBV7-9, the J call TRBJ1-4; no firm D call. V was shortened by 5 bases and J by 5 bases, with 18 bases between the two germline ends. The CDR3 sequence is 16 residues long. CDR1 is SEHNR, CDR2 FQNEAQ, per germline (reference sequence). The CDR3, as DNA: TGTGCCAGCAGCCAAGTGGGAGGGAGTCCGAATGAAAAACTGTTTTTT. It codes for CASSQVGGSPNEKLFF.

As regards this clone: One end of the junction varies from germline; a read error may be responsible. The genes are TRBV4-3 and TRBJ2-1, with TRBD1 matching 7 bases. This CDR3 has 14 amino acids. The V gene's germline CDR1 is LGHNA and CDR2 YSLEER. The CDR3 spells CASSKDRVYNEQFF. Here the CDR3 DNA reads TGCGCCAGCAGCAAAGACAGGGTGTACAATGAGCAGTTCTTC.

This clone came up a few times. This chain connects TRBV7-9 to TRBJ1-4; D gene ambiguous. The CDR3 runs 17 residues. Germline CDR1 is SEHNR and CDR2 is FQNEAQ (reference sequence). V was cut by 5 bases and J by 8 bases, with 24 bases left in between. CDR3 sequence: CASSGGPKTPLTEKLFF. The CDR3 nucleotides are TGTGCCAGCAGCGGTGGCCCGAAGACTCCCCTGACGGAAAAACTGTTTTTT.

The chain combines TRBV29-1 with TRBJ2-5, with D perhaps TRBD1 (5 bases). CDR1 and CDR2 (germline): SQVTM, ANQGSEA. The CDR3 extends over 16 amino acids. The V end was cut by 3 bases, the J end by 2 bases, with 19 bases between. The CDR3 DNA reads TGCAGCGTTGACGATAGGGGCGACCATGGGCAAGAGACCCAGTACTTC. This gives the protein CSVDDRGDHGQETQYF.

This clone appeared a few times. V gene TRBV7-9 combines with J gene TRBJ2-1; a possible D gene is TRBD1 (6 bases). The V end lost 3 bases, the J end lost 7 bases, and 7 bases lay between the germline ends. This CDR3 comprises 12 residues. The V gene's germline CDR1 is SEHNR and CDR2 FQNEAQ (reference sequence). CDR3 DNA: TGTGCCAGCAGCTTCACAGGGAATGAGCAGTTCTTC. Residues: CASSFTGNEQFF.

V and J are TRBV30 and TRBJ1-2; 9 positions match TRBD1. The CDR3 length is 14 residues. CDR1 is GTSNPN, CDR2 SVGIG, per germline (reference sequence). Trimming removed 0 bases from V and 2 bases from J; junction bases left unmatched: 1. The CDR3 is CAWSVGQGNYGYTF. The CDR3 bases are TGTGCCTGGAGTGTTGGACAGGGGAACTATGGCTACACCTTC.

About this clone itself: Other DNA sequences of this sample code for an identical CDR3. The chain is built from TRBV30 and TRBJ1-5; D might be TRBD1 (5 bases). The CDR3 loop spans 13 amino acids. Per the germline V gene, CDR1 is GTSNPN and CDR2 is SVGIG (reference sequence). Trimming pared 0 bases from V and 5 bases from J, leaving 8 bases between. The CDR3 sequence: CAWSVQGDQPQHF. DNA of the CDR3: TGTGCCTGGAGTGTCCAGGGAGATCAGCCCCAGCATTTT. Full variable domain (rest looked up from reference TRBV30 and TRBJ1-5): SQTIHQWPATLVQPVGSPLSLECTVEGTSNPNLYWYRQAAGRGLQLLFYSVGIGQISSEVPQNLSASRPQDRQFILSSKKLLLSDSGFYLCAWSVQGDQPQHFGDGTRLSIL.

The chain has TRBV11-2 and TRBJ1-2; TRBD1 is a possible D gene (5 bases). Germline loops: CDR1 SGHAT, CDR2 FQNNGV. This CDR3 contains 13 residues. V was shortened by 5 bases and J by 4 bases, with 11 bases between the two germline ends. CDR3 residues: CASSLGTAYGYTF. Here the CDR3 DNA reads TGTGCCAGCAGCCTCGGGACGGCCTATGGCTACACCTTC.

The chain carries TRBV30 and TRBJ2-7; D not resolved. V shed 1 base and J shed 7 bases, with 8 bases lying between them. Germline-derived CDR1 and CDR2 are GTSNPN and SVGIG (reference sequence). This CDR3 has 11 residues. This chain's CDR3 is CAWSGLEEQYF. The CDR3 DNA is TGTGCCTGGAGTGGTTTAGAGGAGCAGTACTTC.